This T cell receptor beta chain was sequenced in a study of shared clonotypes between healthy human individuals. With V trimmed by 5 bases and J by 0 bases, 13 bases remained unmatched. Germline CDR1 is SEHNR and CDR2 is FQNEAQ (reference sequence). CDR3 length: 18 residues. Produced via immunoSEQ multiplex PCR; TCRdb's table is partial and in-frame only. Of some 740,000 clones in the sample, more than 85% were seen once. As regards this clone: What it binds is unknown.

Naive CD8 cells comprised CD45RO-negative, CCR7-positively selected cells, excluding terminally differentiated effector memory CD45RA+ cells. Study-wide points: Among the subsets, naive ones generally showed larger estimated richness than memory ones.

The chain joins TRBV7-9 to TRBJ2-1; 7 positions agree with TRBD2. Material for sequencing was naive CD8+ T cells sorted from blood. The source is a man under 40 in good health. CDR3 residues: CASSPGASGLSSYNEQFF. For the CDR3, the DNA is TGTGCCAGCAGCCCCGGGGCTAGCGGTTTGAGCTCCTACAATGAGCAGTTCTTC.